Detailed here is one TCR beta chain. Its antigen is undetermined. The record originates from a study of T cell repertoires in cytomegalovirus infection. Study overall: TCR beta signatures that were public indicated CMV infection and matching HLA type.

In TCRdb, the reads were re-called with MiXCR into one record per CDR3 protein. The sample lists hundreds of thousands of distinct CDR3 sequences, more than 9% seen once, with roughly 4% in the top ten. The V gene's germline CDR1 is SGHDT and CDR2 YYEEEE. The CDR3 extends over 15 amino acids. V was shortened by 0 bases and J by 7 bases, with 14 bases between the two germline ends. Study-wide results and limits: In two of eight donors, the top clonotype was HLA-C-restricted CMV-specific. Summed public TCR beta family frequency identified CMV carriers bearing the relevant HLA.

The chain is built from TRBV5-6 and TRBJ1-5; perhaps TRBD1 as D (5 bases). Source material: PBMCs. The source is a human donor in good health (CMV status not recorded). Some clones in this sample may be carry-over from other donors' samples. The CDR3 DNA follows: TGTGCCAGCAGCTTGGGACAGCTTCAAGGCCAGCCCCAGCATTTT. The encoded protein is CASSLGQLQGQPQHF.